Listed here are 21 T cell receptor beta chains from one sample, sequenced in a study of T cells in Graves' hyperthyroidism and ophthalmopathy. Researchers amplified the TCR beta CDR3 regions from RNA transcripts. First-round RT-PCR with HTBI primers amplified the TCR CDR3 region. TCRdb itself ran the multiplex PCR reads through MiXCR, one entry per CDR3 protein. The data show some 560,000 distinct CDR3 sequences, around 13% seen once. Material: blood. These receptors all stem from a middle-aged woman with Graves' hyperthyroidism.

This clonotype was detected ten times or more. CDR3 loop: CATRGASFEQYF. Written as DNA, the CDR3 is TGTGCCACAAGAGGCGCATCTTTCGAGCAGTACTTC. The rearrangement uses TRBV2 and TRBJ2-7; no firm D call. There are 12 residues in the CDR3. V was pared by 10 bases and J by 6 bases, with 16 bases between. CDR1 and CDR2 (germline): SNHLY, FYNNEI.

This chain links TRBV20-1 with TRBJ2-2; a weak D match, TRBD2 (6 bases). This CDR3 contains 18 residues. Germline V gene lookup returns CDR1 DFQATT and CDR2 SNEGSKA (reference sequence). V dropped 2 bases and J dropped 4 bases, with 23 bases sitting between them. The CDR3: CSARNAGPTDGGTGELFF. In DNA form, the CDR3 reads TGCAGTGCTAGAAACGCGGGACCAACCGACGGTGGCACCGGGGAGCTGTTTTTT.

This clonotype was seen repeatedly, ten times or more. The chain combines TRBV5-1 with TRBJ2-3, with D maybe TRBD2 (5 bases). Germline values: CDR1 SGHRS, CDR2 YFSETQ. The CDR3 spans 15 residues. Deletions cut 7 bases from V and 3 bases from J, with 18 bases between. CDR3 sequence: CASDLGSRLTDTQYF. The CDR3 nucleotides read TGCGCCAGCGACCTAGGGAGCAGGTTAACAGATACGCAGTATTTT.

In its sample, this clonotype was seen many times. The chain uses TRBV5-1 and TRBJ2-7; D is ambiguous. The germline CDR1 and CDR2 sequences are SGHRS and YFSETQ. This CDR3 spans 17 amino acids. The V gene lost 4 bases and the J gene lost 6 bases, with 26 bases spanning the gap. The CDR3 nucleotides are TGCGCCAGCAGCGATCGTGGTCGTCCGGATTGGGTGGGCGAGCAGTACTTC. Translating gives CASSDRGRPDWVGEQYF. The full variable domain, with the rest looked up from reference TRBV5-1 and TRBJ2-7, is KAGVTQTPRYLIKTRGQQVTLSCSPISGHRSVSWYQQTPGQGLQFLFEYFSETQRNKGNFPGRFSGRQFSNSRSEMNVSTLELGDSALYLCASSDRGRPDWVGEQYFGPGTRLTVT.

This clonotype was recorded a few times. This sequence joins TRBV10-3 and TRBJ1-1, with a tentative D call TRBD1 (5 bases). Germline V lookup: CDR1 ENHRY, CDR2 SYGVKD. The CDR3 length is 14 residues. V lost 7 bases and J lost 6, with 18 bases in between. The chain's CDR3 is CAIKIRDDESEAFF. For the CDR3, the DNA is TGTGCCATCAAGATTCGGGACGACGAATCTGAAGCTTTCTTT.

The table lists this clonotype with many counts. The chain couples TRBV6-1 to TRBJ2-5; TRBD2 matches at 14 bases. The CDR3 is made up of 15 amino acids. V shed 5 bases and J 5 bases; nucleotides not matched to a gene: 4. Germline V gene data show CDR1 as MNHNS and CDR2 as SASEGT. In DNA, the CDR3 is TGTGCCAGCAGTTTCGGGACTAGCGGGAGTGAGACCCAGTACTTC. Translating gives CASSFGTSGSETQYF.

This clonotype was observed many times. The chain joins TRBV15 to TRBJ2-5, with TRBD1 identical over 7 bases. V lost 1 base and J lost 5; bases outside the gene matches: 4. From germline, CDR1 is LNHNV and CDR2 YYDKDF (reference sequence). This CDR3 spans 14 amino acids. CDR3 sequence: CATSRGQGLETQYF. The CDR3 DNA follows: TGTGCCACCAGCAGAGGACAGGGTTTGGAGACCCAGTACTTC.

This clonotype was observed a handful of times. V usage is TRBV20-1 and J usage is TRBJ2-7; TRBD1 matches 9 bases. The germline gives CDR1 DFQATT, CDR2 SNEGSKA (reference sequence). The CDR3 is 15 residues long. Trimming took 2 bases from V and 3 from J; bases not matched to a gene: 8. The CDR3 spells CSARPTGGSFYEQYF. The CDR3 DNA reads as TGCAGTGCTAGACCAACAGGGGGCTCCTTCTACGAGCAGTACTTC.

This clonotype was seen many times. The rearrangement joins TRBV27 to TRBJ2-7; TRBD1 aligns across 9 bases. The CDR3 totals 15 residues. Germline CDR1 reads MNHEY; CDR2 reads SMNVEV (reference sequence). With 3 bases clipped from V and 0 bases from J, the junction kept 3 bases outside the gene matches. CDR3 bases: TGTGCCAGCAGTTTGACAGGGGGGAGCTCCTACGAGCAGTACTTC. Protein sequence: CASSLTGGSSYEQYF.

The chain is built from TRBV10-3 and TRBJ2-3; 13 bases are shared with TRBD2. There are 19 residues in the CDR3. J gave up 1 base and V 4 bases, and 11 bases lay outside the gene matches. Germline V CDR1 and CDR2: ENHRY, SYGVKD. The CDR3 spells CAISGKGLAGAGGTDTQYF. CDR3 nucleotide sequence: TGTGCCATCAGTGGGAAAGGACTAGCGGGAGCGGGTGGCACAGATACGCAGTATTTT.

This clonotype was seen repeatedly, ten times or more. The chain uses TRBV5-1 and TRBJ1-4, with 9 bases aligning to TRBD1. Germline V lookup: CDR1 SGHRS, CDR2 YFSETQ. Germline trimming cut 4 bases from V and 5 bases from J; bases unmatched to any gene: 6. The CDR3 covers 15 residues. The CDR3 is CASSTDRGRNEKLFF. DNA for the CDR3: TGCGCCAGCAGCACGGACAGGGGCCGGAATGAAAAACTGTTTTTT.

This clonotype was seen only a few times. The chain joins TRBV4-1 to TRBJ2-6; 9 positions agree with TRBD1. Germline-derived CDR1 and CDR2 are MGHRA and YSYEKL. The J segment lost 10 bases and the V segment lost 0 bases, leaving 13 bases of the junction unmatched. This CDR3 comprises 18 residues. Here the CDR3 reads CASSQDLGRGQGQNVLTF. The DNA for the CDR3 is TGCGCCAGCAGCCAAGACCTTGGGAGGGGACAGGGTCAAAACGTCCTGACTTTC.

The J gene is TRBJ2-1, the V gene TRBV27; TRBD2 matches 14 bases. Germline V gives CDR1 MNHEY, CDR2 SMNVEV (reference sequence). J lost 10 bases, V lost 6 bases, and 8 bases had no gene match. The CDR3 is 15 amino acids. CDR3 nucleotide sequence: TGTGCCAGCAGACCCGGGACTAGCGGGAGCATCGAGCAGTTCTTC. This sequence encodes CASRPGTSGSIEQFF.

This clonotype showed up many times. V and J are TRBV12-3 or TRBV12-4 and TRBJ1-1; D remains ambiguous. V lost 6 bases and J lost 1, with 9 bases in between. The CDR3 runs 13 residues. The CDR3 DNA is TGTGCCAGCAGAGGGTCCCAGAACACTGAAGCTTTCTTT. Encoded protein: CASRGSQNTEAFF.

At least ten counts were recorded for this clonotype. The chain recombines TRBV12-3 or TRBV12-4 with TRBJ2-7, with D perhaps matching TRBD1 (5 bases). There are 14 residues in the CDR3. Trimming removed 3 bases at V and 5 bases at J, with 14 bases between. The CDR3 nucleotides are TGTGCCAGCAGTTTCACGACAGCCGGCAACGAGCAGTACTTC. It specifies CASSFTTAGNEQYF.

At least ten counts were recorded for this clonotype. This chain joins TRBV27 and TRBJ2-5, with a tentative D call TRBD1 (5 bases). This CDR3 has 16 residues. The germline V and J ends were trimmed by 0 bases and 5 bases, with 16 bases remaining between them. Germline CDR1 is MNHEY and CDR2 is SMNVEV (reference sequence). The CDR3 DNA follows: TGTGCCAGCAGTTTATCGAAATCAGTAGGGGTCGAGACCCAGTACTTC. Its translation: CASSLSKSVGVETQYF.

The V and J genes are TRBV7-2 and TRBJ1-2; TRBD1 matches 8 bases. The germline V gene has CDR1 SGHTA and CDR2 FQGNSA. There are 16 residues in the CDR3. With V trimmed by 5 bases and J by 4 bases, 12 bases remained unmatched. The CDR3: CASSLPGQGAVYGYTF. The CDR3 coding sequence is TGTGCCAGCAGCCTCCCTGGCCAGGGGGCGGTCTATGGCTACACCTTC.

The chain couples TRBV7-9 to TRBJ1-1; D uncertain. V lost 2 bases and J 3 bases, leaving 10 bases between the germline ends. The CDR3 has 14 residues. The germline V gene has CDR1 SEHNR and CDR2 FQNEAQ (reference sequence). The DNA for the CDR3 is TGTGCCAGCAGCTTAAACCCGACGGACACTGAAGCTTTCTTT. It yields the protein CASSLNPTDTEAFF.

As to this clonotype: A read error may explain this, as a much larger clone is one base away. The rearrangement links TRBV2 to TRBJ2-3; no firm D call. Germline V CDR1 and CDR2: SNHLY, FYNNEI. With 11 bases removed from V and 0 bases from J, the gap between germline ends came to 12 bases. The CDR3 is 13 residues long. The CDR3 DNA reads TGTGCCGGCCGTCACGGTAGCACAGATACGCAGTATTTT. Encoded protein: CAGRHGSTDTQYF.

This clonotype was counted between two and nine times. V and J are TRBV10-3 and TRBJ2-3, with 8 bases fitting TRBD2. Trimming at V came to 4 bases and at J to 2 bases, leaving 5 bases not matched to a gene. Germline CDR1 is ENHRY and CDR2 is SYGVKD. This CDR3 has 15 amino acids. The CDR3 loop reads CAISGTGGPTDTQYF. Written as DNA, the CDR3 is TGTGCCATCAGTGGTACGGGAGGGCCCACAGATACGCAGTATTTT.

This chain joins TRBV4-1 and TRBJ2-7; D is possibly TRBD2 (6 bases). Germline V lookup: CDR1 MGHRA, CDR2 YSYEKL. CDR3 length: 15 residues. The V and J ends lost 5 bases and 5 bases respectively, with 19 bases between them. In DNA form, the CDR3 reads TGCGCCAGCAGCTCTAACTATCGGGAGTTCAACGAGCAGTACTTC. It is translated as CASSSNYREFNEQYF.